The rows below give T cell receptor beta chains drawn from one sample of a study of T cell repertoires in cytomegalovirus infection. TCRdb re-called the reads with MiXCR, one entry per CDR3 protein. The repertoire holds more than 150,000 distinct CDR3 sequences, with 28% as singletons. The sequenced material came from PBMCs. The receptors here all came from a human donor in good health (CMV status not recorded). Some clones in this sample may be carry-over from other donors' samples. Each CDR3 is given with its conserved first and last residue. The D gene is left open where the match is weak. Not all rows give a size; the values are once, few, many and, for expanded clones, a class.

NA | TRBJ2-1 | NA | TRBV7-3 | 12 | TGTGCCAGCAGAGGCTCAGAGAATGAGCAGTTCTTC | CASRGSENEQFF
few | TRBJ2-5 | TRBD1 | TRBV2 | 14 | TGTGCCAGCACCTTAGGAGGACAGGGAGAGACCCAGTACTTC | CASTLGGQGETQYF
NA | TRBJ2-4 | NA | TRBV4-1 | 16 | TGCGCCAGCAGCCCCTCCGCGAAGCACGGCAAAAACATTCAGTACTTC | CASSPSAKHGKNIQYF
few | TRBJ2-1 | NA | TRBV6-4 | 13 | TGTGCCAGCAGTGCTGACAGCAACAATGAGCAGTTCTTC | CASSADSNNEQFF
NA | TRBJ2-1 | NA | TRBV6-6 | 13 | TGTGCCAGCAGTTACTCGTGGGACAATGAGCAGTTCTTC | CASSYSWDNEQFF
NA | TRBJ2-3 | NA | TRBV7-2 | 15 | TGTGCCAGCAGCCCTTCCGGACCCCTCACAGATACGCAGTATTTT | CASSPSGPLTDTQYF
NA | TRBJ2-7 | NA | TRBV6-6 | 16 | TGTGCCAGCAGTCGAATCCCTGGACAGACGGCCTACGAGCAGTACTTC | CASSRIPGQTAYEQYF
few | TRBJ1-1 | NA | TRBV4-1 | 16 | TGCGCCAGCAGCCAAGTGGGGGCTTTGAGGGGCACTGAAGCTTTCTTT | CASSQVGALRGTEAFF
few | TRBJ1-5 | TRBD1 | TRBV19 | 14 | TGTGCCAGTAGTATGACAGGGGGTAGTCAGCCCCAGCATTTT | CASSMTGGSQPQHF
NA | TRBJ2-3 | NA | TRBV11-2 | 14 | TGTGCCAGCAGCACCCCCGCGGCCCCCTTGGCGCAGTATTTT | CASSTPAAPLAQYF
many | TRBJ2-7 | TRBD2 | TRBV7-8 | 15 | TGTGCCAGCAGCCCCCTAGCGGGTATCTCCTACGAGCAGTACTTC | CASSPLAGISYEQYF
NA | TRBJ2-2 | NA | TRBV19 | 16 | TGTGCCAGTAGGGAATCAGGGCGACTAGACACCGGGGAGCTGTTTTTT | CASRESGRLDTGELFF
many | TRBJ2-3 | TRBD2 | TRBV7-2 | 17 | TGTGCCAGCAGCCCCACTTTGTGGGAGGGGCGAGGAGATACGCAGTATTTT | CASSPTLWEGRGDTQYF
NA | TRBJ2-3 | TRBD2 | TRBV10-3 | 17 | TGTGCCATCACCCAGGGGACTAGCGGGGGAAACTTGGATACGCAGTATTTT | CAITQGTSGGNLDTQYF
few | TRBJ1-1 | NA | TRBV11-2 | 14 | TGTGCCAGCAGCTTATCCGATGGGGGAACTGAAGCTTTCTTT | CASSLSDGGTEAFF
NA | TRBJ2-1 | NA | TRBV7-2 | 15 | TGTGCCAGCAGCTTAGACATCGGGGGTAACAATGAGCAGTTCTTC | CASSLDIGGNNEQFF
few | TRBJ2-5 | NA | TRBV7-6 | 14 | TGTGCCAGCAGGACCTTTGGACTTGCCGAGACCCAGTACTTC | CASRTFGLAETQYF
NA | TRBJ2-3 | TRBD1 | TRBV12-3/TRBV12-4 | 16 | TGTGCCAGCAGTTTGGCCGGGACAGGGAACACAGATACGCAGTATTTT | CASSLAGTGNTDTQYF
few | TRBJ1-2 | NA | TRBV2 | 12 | TGTGCCAGCTTGTATGCTAACTATGGCTACACCTTC | CASLYANYGYTF
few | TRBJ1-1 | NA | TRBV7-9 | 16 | TGTGCCAGCAGCCAGTGGTTGGGGGTTCAGGACACTGAAGCTTTCTTT | CASSQWLGVQDTEAFF
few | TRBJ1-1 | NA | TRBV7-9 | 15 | TGTGCCAGCAGCCTAGAATTAGGGGGGAACACTGAAGCTTTCTTT | CASSLELGGNTEAFF
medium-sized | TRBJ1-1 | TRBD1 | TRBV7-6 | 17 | TGTGCCAGCAGCTTAAAGGACCGGGGACAGCCTTACACTGAAGCTTTCTTT | CASSLKDRGQPYTEAFF
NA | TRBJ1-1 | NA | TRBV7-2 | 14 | TGTGCCAGCAGCCAGGAGGGGAGGGCCCTTGAAGCTTTCTTT | CASSQEGRALEAFF
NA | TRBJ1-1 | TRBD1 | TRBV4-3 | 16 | TGCGCCAGCAGCCAAGATCCCCAGGGGGGGAACACTGAAGCTTTCTTT | CASSQDPQGGNTEAFF
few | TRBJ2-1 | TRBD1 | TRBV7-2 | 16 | TGTGCCAGCAGCTTTTCCGGGACAGGGTCCGACAATGAGCAGTTCTTC | CASSFSGTGSDNEQFF
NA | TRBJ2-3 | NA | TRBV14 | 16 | TGTGCCAGCAGCCTGGCGAGGGACCGACTTCTCAATACGCAGTATTTT | CASSLARDRLLNTQYF
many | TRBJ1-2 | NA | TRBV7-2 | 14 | TGTGCCAGCAGCTCCCTGGGGGGGGCGGGCGGCTACACCTTC | CASSSLGGAGGYTF